One and the same sample provided the 12 T cell receptor beta chains below, sequenced in a study of T cell repertoires in cytomegalovirus infection. These TCRs are of unknown antigen specificity. Each CDR3 protein gets one entry after TCRdb re-called the reads with MiXCR. This table has 140,000 to 150,000 distinct CDR3 sequences, 32% appearing once. Source: CD8+ T cells from cultured PBMCs, taken from culture after CMV antigen stimulation. Receptor source: a human donor in good health (CMV status not recorded). Some clones in this sample may be carry-over from other donors' samples.

The chain couples TRBV5-6 to TRBJ2-2, with 10 bases fitting TRBD1. CDR3 length: 19 residues. Germline CDR1 and CDR2: SGHDT and YYEEEE. The ends lost 2 bases at V and 4 bases at J; junction bases unmatched: 14. CDR3 sequence (DNA): TGTGCCAGCAGCTTTCGACAGGGGGCTGACCTTCGTAGCACCGGGGAGCTGTTTTTT. This translates into CASSFRQGADLRSTGELFF.

This clonotype turned up a few times. The CDR3 loop reads CASSGGGYSYEQYF. CDR3 coding DNA: TGCGCCAGCAGCGGCGGGGGATACTCCTACGAGCAGTACTTC. This chain links TRBV5-1 with TRBJ2-7; the match to TRBD2 covers 7 bases. The CDR3 length is 14 residues. CDR1 SGHRS and CDR2 YFSETQ come from the germline V gene. The junction had 4 bases not matched to a gene; V was cut back by 4 bases and J by 0 bases.

Concerning this clonotype itself: A much larger clone lies a single base off, so this may be a read error. CDR3 sequence: CASSSGQEANYGYTF. CDR3 in DNA: TGTGCCAGCAGCTCCGGACAGGAGGCTAACTATGGCTACACCTTC. The chain employs TRBV7-8 and TRBJ1-2; 7 nucleotides line up with TRBD1. The CDR3 is made up of 15 amino acids. The germline CDR1 and CDR2 sequences are SGHVS and FQNEAQ. J gave up 0 bases and V 4 bases, and 5 bases lay outside the gene matches.

A single count supports this clonotype. The chain carries TRBV2 and TRBJ2-3, with D hard to call. There are 13 residues in the CDR3. Germline V gives CDR1 SNHLY, CDR2 FYNNEI. V gave up 10 bases and J gave up 1 base, with 12 bases separating them. The CDR3: CATNPGGTDTQYF. Written as DNA, the CDR3 is TGTGCCACCAACCCTGGGGGCACAGATACGCAGTATTTT.

This chain uses TRBV6-6 with TRBJ2-3; D remains ambiguous. Trimming left V 0 bases short and J 0 bases short, with 7 bases between. The germline V gene encodes CDR1 MNHNY and CDR2 SVGAGI (reference sequence). This CDR3 comprises 15 residues. CDR3 region: CASSYSWYSTDTQYF. Here the CDR3 DNA reads TGTGCCAGCAGTTACTCATGGTATAGCACAGATACGCAGTATTTT.

This clonotype was counted at least ten times. The genes are TRBV19 and TRBJ1-2; D is ambiguous. The CDR3 has 12 amino acids. Trimming took off 7 bases at V and 4 bases at J, with 10 bases between the two ends. Germline V CDR1 and CDR2: LNHDA, SQIVND (reference sequence). CDR3 sequence: CASTPGGYGYTF. CDR3 DNA: TGTGCCAGTACCCCGGGCGGCTATGGCTACACCTTC. The variable domain in full, with the rest retrieved from reference TRBV19 and TRBJ1-2, is DGGITQSPKYLFRKEGQNVTLSCEQNLNHDAMYWYRQDPGQGLRLIYYSQIVNDFQKGDIAEGYSVSREKKESFPLTVTSAQKNPTAFYLCASTPGGYGYTFGSGTRLTVV.

This clonotype was found many times. The V gene is TRBV6-1, the J gene TRBJ2-7, with D maybe TRBD1 (5 bases). V was pared by 1 base and J by 8 bases, with 15 bases between. Germline CDR1 and CDR2: MNHNS and SASEGT. The CDR3 contains 14 residues. The CDR3 nucleotides are TGTGCCAGCAGTGAAGGGACACCCCCGTACAAGCAGTACTTC. Translated, it gives CASSEGTPPYKQYF.

This clonotype was counted many times. V and J are TRBV7-8 and TRBJ2-2; 10 bases match TRBD1. The CDR3 covers 16 residues. Germline CDR1 reads SGHVS; CDR2 reads FQNEAQ. The junction had 6 bases not matched to a gene; V was cut back by 4 bases and J by 4 bases. CDR3 amino acids: CASSSVGTGVTGELFF. The CDR3 bases are TGTGCCAGCAGCTCGGTTGGGACAGGGGTCACCGGGGAGCTGTTTTTT.

This chain connects TRBV28 to TRBJ2-3, with a possible D match to TRBD1 (6 bases). Germline CDR1 is MDHEN and CDR2 is SYDVKM. The CDR3 runs to 17 residues. V was pared by 3 bases and J by 0 bases, with 16 bases between. CDR3 sequence reads: CASSFPYRETSTDTQYF. The CDR3 region has the DNA TGTGCCAGCAGTTTCCCCTACAGGGAAACTAGCACAGATACGCAGTATTTT.

This chain connects TRBV6-5 to TRBJ2-1, with 14 bases matching TRBD2. The germline CDR1 and CDR2 sequences are MNHEY and SVGAGI. This CDR3 is built from 19 residues. The V and J ends lost 5 bases and 6 bases, in that order; junction bases with no gene match: 15. CDR3 protein: CASSPWTSGGPNLLNEQFF. The CDR3 DNA sequence: TGTGCCAGCAGTCCCTGGACTAGCGGGGGGCCTAACCTCCTCAATGAGCAGTTCTTC.

This clonotype was counted only a few times. This chain joins TRBV7-2 and TRBJ2-3, with TRBD2 matching over 7 bases. Germline CDR1 is SGHTA and CDR2 is FQGNSA. V dropped 6 bases and J dropped 6; count of bases not matched to a gene: 9. CDR3 length equals 14 residues. CDR3 sequence (DNA): TGTGCCAGCAGGCATGGACTAGAGGCTGATACGCAGTATTTT. Translated, it gives CASRHGLEADTQYF.

This clonotype occurred many times. The J gene is TRBJ1-1, the V gene TRBV7-6, with a weak D call TRBD1 (5 bases). Looked up from germline, CDR1 is SGHVS and CDR2 is FNYEAQ. The CDR3 has 13 residues. Deletions cut 6 bases from V and 3 bases from J, with 11 bases between. Written as DNA, the CDR3 is TGTGCCAGCAGTCCCGCCAGGGACACTGAAGCTTTCTTT. Translated: CASSPARDTEAFF. Looking up the rest from reference TRBV7-6 and TRBJ1-1 gives the full variable domain: GAGVSQSPRYKVTKRGQDVALRCDPISGHVSLYWYRQALGQGPEFLTYFNYEAQQDKSGLPNDRFSAERPEGSISTLTIQRTEQRDSAMYRCASSPARDTEAFFGQGTRLTVV.